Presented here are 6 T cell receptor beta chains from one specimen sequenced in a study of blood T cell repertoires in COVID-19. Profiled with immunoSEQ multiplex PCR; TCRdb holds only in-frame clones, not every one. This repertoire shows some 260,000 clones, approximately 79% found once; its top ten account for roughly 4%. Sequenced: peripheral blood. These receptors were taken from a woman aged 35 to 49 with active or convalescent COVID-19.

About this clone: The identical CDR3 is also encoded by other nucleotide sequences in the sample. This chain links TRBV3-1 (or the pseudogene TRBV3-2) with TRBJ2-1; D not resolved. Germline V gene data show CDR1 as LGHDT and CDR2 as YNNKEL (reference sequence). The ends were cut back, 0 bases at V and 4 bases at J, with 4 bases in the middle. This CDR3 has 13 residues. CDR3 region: CASSQDRYNEQFF. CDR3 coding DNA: TGTGCCAGCAGCCAAGACAGATACAATGAGCAGTTCTTC.

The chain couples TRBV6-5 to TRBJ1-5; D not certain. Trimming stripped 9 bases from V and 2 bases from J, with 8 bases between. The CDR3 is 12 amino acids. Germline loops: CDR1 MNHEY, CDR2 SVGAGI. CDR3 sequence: CASSGGNQPQHF. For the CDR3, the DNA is TGTGCCAGTTCTGGAGGCAATCAGCCCCAGCATTTT.

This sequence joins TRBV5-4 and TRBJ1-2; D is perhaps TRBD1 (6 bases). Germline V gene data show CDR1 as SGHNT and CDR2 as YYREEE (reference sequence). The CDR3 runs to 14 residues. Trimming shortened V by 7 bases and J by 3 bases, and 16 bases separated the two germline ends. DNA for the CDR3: TGTGCCAGCGCATGGGCGACAGGTGACTATGGCTACACCTTC. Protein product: CASAWATGDYGYTF.

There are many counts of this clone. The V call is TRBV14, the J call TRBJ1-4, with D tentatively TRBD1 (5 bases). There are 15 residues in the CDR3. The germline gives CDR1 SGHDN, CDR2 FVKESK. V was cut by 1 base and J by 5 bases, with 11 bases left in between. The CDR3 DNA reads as TGTGCCAGCAGCCAAGGACGGACATGGAATGAAAAACTGTTTTTT. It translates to CASSQGRTWNEKLFF.

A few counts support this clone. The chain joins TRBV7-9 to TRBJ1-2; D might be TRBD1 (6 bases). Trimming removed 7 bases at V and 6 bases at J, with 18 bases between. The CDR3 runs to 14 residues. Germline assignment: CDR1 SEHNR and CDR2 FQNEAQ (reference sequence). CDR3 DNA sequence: TGTGCCAGCAACCTACAGCAGGGGAACGATGGCTACACCTTC. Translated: CASNLQQGNDGYTF.

Here the CDR3 DNA reads TGTGCCAGCAGCTCTAGTCCCCGGGACAGGGGTAGAAATGAGCAGTTCTTC. This sequence encodes CASSSSPRDRGRNEQFF. This chain joins TRBV7-9 and TRBJ2-1, with 10 bases that match TRBD1. Unmatched junction bases numbered 13, after V lost 4 bases and J lost 7 bases. CDR3 size: 17 residues. Germline CDR1 is SEHNR and CDR2 is FQNEAQ (reference sequence).